Included here is one T cell receptor (beta chain) sequence, with context. Its antigen is unidentified. The sample comes from a study of shared clonotypes between healthy human individuals. Study background: A donor's plate count was three for CD4 naive and three for CD4 memory; CD8 naive had two and CD8 memory one. Study observations and caveats: Limited genetic and exposure-history diversity came from having few donors.

Trimming removed 4 bases from V and 7 bases from J, with 16 bases in between. Germline lookup yields CDR1 LNHDA and CDR2 SQIVND (reference sequence). The CDR3 covers 14 residues. Data came from immunoSEQ multiplex PCR; TCRdb stores just in-frame clones and leaves some out. The sample lists fewer than 130,000 clones; around 71% were seen once. The receptor was derived from a woman in her 30s in good health. V gene TRBV19 combines with J gene TRBJ1-1; a weak D match, TRBD1 (5 bases). Sequencing input: memory CD8+ T cells sorted from blood. The subset was: CD45RO+ cells pooled with CCR7-negative TemRA cells. CDR3 coding DNA: TGTGCCAGTAGTAGTACAGAGGGACCAAATGAAGCTTTCTTT. As protein: CASSSTEGPNEAFF.